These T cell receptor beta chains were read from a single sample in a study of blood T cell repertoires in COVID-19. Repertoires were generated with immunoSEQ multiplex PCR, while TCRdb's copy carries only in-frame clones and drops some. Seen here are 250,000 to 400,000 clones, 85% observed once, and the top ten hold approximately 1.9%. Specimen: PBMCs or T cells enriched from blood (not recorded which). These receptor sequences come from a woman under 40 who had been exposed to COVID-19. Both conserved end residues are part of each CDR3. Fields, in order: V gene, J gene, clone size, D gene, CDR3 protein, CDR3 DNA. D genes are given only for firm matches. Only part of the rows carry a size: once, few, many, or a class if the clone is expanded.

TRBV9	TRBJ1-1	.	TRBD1	CASSVGPGQTEAFF	TGTGCCAGCAGCGTAGGTCCGGGACAGACTGAAGCTTTCTTT
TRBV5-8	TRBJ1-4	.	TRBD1	CASSHGTGETEKLFF	TGTGCCAGCAGCCATGGGACAGGGGAGACGGAAAAACTGTTTTTT
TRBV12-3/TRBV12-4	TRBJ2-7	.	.	CASSRGAQGEQYF	TGTGCCAGCTCCCGGGGGGCTCAAGGAGAGCAGTACTTC
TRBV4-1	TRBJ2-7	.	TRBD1	CASSRPGQGYEQYF	TGCGCCAGCAGTCGCCCGGGACAGGGATACGAGCAGTACTTC
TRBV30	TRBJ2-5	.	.	CAWSRGGAGSETQYF	TGTGCCTGGAGCCGAGGGGGGGCAGGATCGGAGACCCAGTACTTC
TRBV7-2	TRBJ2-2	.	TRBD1	CASSLVGTGYTGELFF	TGTGCCAGCAGCTTAGTAGGGACAGGGTACACCGGGGAGCTGTTTTTT
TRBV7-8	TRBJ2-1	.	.	CASSLAWSTYNEQFF	TGTGCCAGCAGCTTAGCCTGGAGCACCTACAATGAGCAGTTCTTC
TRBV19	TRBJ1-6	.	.	CASSGGLGYNSPLHF	TGTGCCAGTAGTGGGGGACTCGGCTATAATTCACCCCTCCACTTT
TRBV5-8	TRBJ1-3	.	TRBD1	CASSPRQGQVLGNTIYF	TGTGCCAGCAGCCCTCGACAGGGGCAGGTCCTTGGAAACACCATATATTTT
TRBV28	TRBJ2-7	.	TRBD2	CASSPLAGGPSYEQYF	TGTGCCAGCAGTCCACTAGCGGGAGGGCCTAGTTACGAGCAGTACTTC
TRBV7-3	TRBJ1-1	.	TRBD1	CASSRTGQGLGTEAFF	TGTGCCAGCAGCAGGACGGGACAGGGGTTGGGCACTGAAGCTTTCTTT
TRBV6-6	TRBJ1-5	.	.	CASTRTGNQPQHF	TGTGCCAGCACTAGGACAGGCAATCAGCCCCAGCATTTT
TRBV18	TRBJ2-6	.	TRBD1	CASSLVGQANTFSGANVLTF	TGTGCCAGCTCACTAGTGGGACAGGCCAATACCTTCTCTGGGGCCAACGTCCTGACTTTC
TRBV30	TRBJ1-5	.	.	CAWSGGVNQPQHF	TGTGCCTGGAGTGGGGGGGTCAATCAGCCCCAGCATTTT
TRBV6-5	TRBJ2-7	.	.	CASSLVGGGGEQYF	TGTGCCAGCAGCCTAGTTGGAGGAGGAGGCGAGCAGTACTTC
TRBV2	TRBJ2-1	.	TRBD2	CASSGGLAGVFRYNEQFF	TGTGCCAGCAGTGGGGGGCTAGCGGGAGTGTTTCGCTACAATGAGCAGTTCTTC
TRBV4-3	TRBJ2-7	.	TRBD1	CASSPNRGTEQYF	TGCGCCAGCAGCCCAAACAGGGGCACCGAGCAGTACTTC
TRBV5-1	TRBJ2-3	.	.	CASSLGGVWDTQYF	TGCGCCAGCAGCTTGGGCGGCGTGTGGGATACGCAGTATTTT
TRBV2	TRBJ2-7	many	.	CASSERGTDEQYF	TGTGCCAGCAGTGAAAGGGGGACGGACGAGCAGTACTTC
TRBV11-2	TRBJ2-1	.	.	CASTGRVSNEQFF	TGTGCCAGCACCGGGAGAGTCAGTAATGAGCAGTTCTTC
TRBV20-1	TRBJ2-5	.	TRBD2	CSASGREGPRETQYF	TGCAGTGCTAGTGGGCGGGAGGGCCCCCGGGAGACCCAGTACTTC
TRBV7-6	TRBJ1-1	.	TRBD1	CASSLGGQGEAFF	TGTGCCAGCAGCTTAGGGGGGCAGGGGGAGGCTTTCTTT
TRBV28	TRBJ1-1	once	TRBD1	CASSSGQAGLNTEAFF	TGTGCCAGCAGTTCCGGACAGGCCGGGCTTAACACTGAAGCTTTCTTT
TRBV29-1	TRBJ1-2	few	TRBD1	CSVDRQGRYGYTF	TGCAGCGTAGACCGACAGGGGAGGTATGGCTACACCTTC
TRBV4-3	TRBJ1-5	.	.	CASSLPGGSGQPQHF	TGCGCCAGCAGCCTCCCGGGGGGGTCAGGTCAGCCCCAGCATTTT
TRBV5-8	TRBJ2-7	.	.	CASSQGNLRHEQYF	TGTGCCAGCAGCCAGGGCAATTTACGGCACGAGCAGTACTTC
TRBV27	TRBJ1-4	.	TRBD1	CAGPGGPAANEKLFF	TGTGCCGGTCCAGGGGGGCCAGCAGCTAATGAAAAACTGTTTTTT
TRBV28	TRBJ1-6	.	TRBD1	CASSGRLQGKDSPLHF	TGTGCCAGCAGTGGTAGACTACAGGGGAAGGATTCACCCCTCCACTTT
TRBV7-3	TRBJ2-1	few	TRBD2	CASSLTSGRALGQFF	TGTGCCAGCAGCTTGACTAGCGGGAGGGCCTTGGGGCAGTTCTTC
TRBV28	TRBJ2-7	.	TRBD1	CASSYIKWDREQYF	TGTGCCAGCAGTTATATAAAATGGGACAGAGAGCAGTACTTC
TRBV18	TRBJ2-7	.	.	CASSPPRTEYEQYF	TGTGCCAGCTCACCACCGAGGACAGAGTACGAGCAGTACTTC
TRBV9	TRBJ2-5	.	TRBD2	CASSESGREETQYF	TGTGCCAGCAGCGAGAGCGGGAGGGAAGAGACCCAGTACTTC
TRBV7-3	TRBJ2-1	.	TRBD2	CASSLGGIPNEQFF	TGTGCCAGCAGCTTGGGGGGGATCCCCAATGAGCAGTTCTTC
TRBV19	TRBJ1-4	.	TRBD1	CASSIRGANEKLFF	TGTGCCAGTAGTATCAGGGGGGCCAATGAAAAACTGTTTTTT
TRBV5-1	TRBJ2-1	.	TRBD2	CASSRSGTSSYNEQFF	TGCGCCAGCAGCCGATCCGGGACTAGCTCTTACAATGAGCAGTTCTTC
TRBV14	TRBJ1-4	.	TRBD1	CASSRMTGGVANEKLFF	TGTGCCAGCAGCCGCATGACAGGGGGTGTCGCTAATGAAAAACTGTTTTTT
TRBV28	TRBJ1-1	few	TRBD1	CASSRRDRGRLNTEAFF	TGTGCCAGCAGCCGACGGGACAGGGGGCGGTTGAACACTGAAGCTTTCTTT
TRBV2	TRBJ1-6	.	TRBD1	CASTRQGSYNSPLHF	TGTGCCAGCACCAGACAGGGTTCCTATAATTCACCCCTCCACTTT
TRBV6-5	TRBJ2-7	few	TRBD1	CASSLDRVGYEQYF	TGTGCCAGCAGCCTCGACAGGGTCGGCTACGAGCAGTACTTC
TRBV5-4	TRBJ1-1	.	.	CASSLTGMNTEAFF	TGTGCCAGCAGCTTAACCGGGATGAACACTGAAGCTTTCTTT
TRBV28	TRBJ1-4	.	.	CASSYRRFNEKLFF	TGTGCCAGCAGTTACAGACGGTTTAATGAAAAACTGTTTTTT
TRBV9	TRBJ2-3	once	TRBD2	CASSAQTSGRISTDTQYF	TGTGCCAGCAGCGCCCAGACTAGCGGGAGGATTAGCACAGATACGCAGTATTTT
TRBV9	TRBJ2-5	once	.	CASSVEEGGGETQYF	TGTGCCAGCAGCGTTGAAGAGGGGGGAGGGGAGACCCAGTACTTC
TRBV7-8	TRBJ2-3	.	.	CASSLEAGVSTYGFVDTQYF	TGTGCCAGCAGCTTAGAGGCAGGGGTCTCGACTTATGGGTTCGTGGATACGCAGTATTTT
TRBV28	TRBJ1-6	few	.	CASSFEGVLNSPLHF	TGTGCCAGCAGTTTTGAGGGGGTTCTAAATTCACCCCTCCACTTT
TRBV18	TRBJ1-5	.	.	CASSPQGERNQPQHF	TGTGCCAGCTCACCACAGGGGGAACGGAATCAGCCCCAGCATTTT
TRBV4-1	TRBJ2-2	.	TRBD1	CASSPPRQGGVRELFF	TGCGCCAGCAGCCCCCCGAGACAGGGGGGAGTTAGGGAGCTGTTTTTT
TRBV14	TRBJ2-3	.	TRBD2	CASTRGGSADTQYF	TGTGCCAGCACAAGGGGAGGGAGTGCAGATACGCAGTATTTT
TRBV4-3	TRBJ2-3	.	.	CASSQYGTDTQYF	TGCGCCAGCAGCCAGTATGGCACAGATACGCAGTATTTT